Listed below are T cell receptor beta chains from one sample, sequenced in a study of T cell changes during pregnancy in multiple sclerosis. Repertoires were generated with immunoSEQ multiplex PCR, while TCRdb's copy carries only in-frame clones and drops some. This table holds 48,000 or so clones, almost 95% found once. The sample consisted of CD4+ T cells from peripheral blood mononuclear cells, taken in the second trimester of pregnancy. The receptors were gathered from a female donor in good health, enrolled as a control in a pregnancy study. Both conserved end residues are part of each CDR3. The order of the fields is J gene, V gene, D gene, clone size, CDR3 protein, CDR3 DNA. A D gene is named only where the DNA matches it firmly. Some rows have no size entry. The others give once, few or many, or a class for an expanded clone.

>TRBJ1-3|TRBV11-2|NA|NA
CASSLESGNTIYF
TGTGCCAGCAGCTTAGAGAGTGGAAACACCATATATTTT
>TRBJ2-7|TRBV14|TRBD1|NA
CASSQEGLRDRGREQYF
TGTGCCAGCAGCCAAGAGGGCCTCCGGGACAGGGGGCGAGAGCAGTACTTC
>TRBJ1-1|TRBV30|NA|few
CAWDERETEAFF
TGTGCCTGGGATGAAAGGGAGACTGAAGCTTTCTTT
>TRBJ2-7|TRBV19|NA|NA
CASSRAGETYEQYF
TGTGCCAGTAGTAGGGCAGGGGAGACGTACGAGCAGTACTTC
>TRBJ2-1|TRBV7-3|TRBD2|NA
CASSVTSGNHNEQFF
TGTGCCAGCAGCGTGACTAGCGGGAATCACAATGAGCAGTTCTTC
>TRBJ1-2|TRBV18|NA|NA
CASSQAGLDGYTF
TGTGCCAGCTCACAGGCGGGGCTGGATGGCTACACCTTC
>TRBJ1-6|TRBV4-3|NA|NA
CASSQRAAGENSPLHF
TGCGCCAGCAGCCAGAGGGCGGCAGGGGAAAATTCACCCCTCCACTTT
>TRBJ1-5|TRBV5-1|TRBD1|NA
CASSSGQAGGNQPQHF
TGCGCCAGCAGCTCCGGACAGGCGGGGGGAAATCAGCCCCAGCATTTT
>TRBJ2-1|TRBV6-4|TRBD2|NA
CASSPLAGAYNEQFF
TGTGCCAGCAGTCCACTAGCGGGAGCCTACAATGAGCAGTTCTTC
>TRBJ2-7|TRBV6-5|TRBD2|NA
CASSPTSGTYEQYF
TGTGCCAGCAGTCCGACTAGCGGGACCTACGAGCAGTACTTC
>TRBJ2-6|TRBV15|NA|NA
CATSNEFSGANVLTF
TGTGCCACCAGCAATGAGTTCTCTGGGGCCAACGTCCTGACTTTC
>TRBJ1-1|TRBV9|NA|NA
CASSPQVGNTEAFF
TGTGCCAGCAGCCCTCAGGTGGGGAACACTGAAGCTTTCTTT
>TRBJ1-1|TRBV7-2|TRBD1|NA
CASSPRQGMNTEAFF
TGTGCCAGCAGCCCTCGACAGGGTATGAACACTGAAGCTTTCTTT
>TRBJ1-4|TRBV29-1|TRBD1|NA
CSVEGTGYRGLAKLFF
TGCAGCGTTGAAGGAACAGGCTACAGGGGGCTGGCAAAACTGTTTTTT
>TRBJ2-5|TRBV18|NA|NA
CASSPMGGQETQYF
TGTGCCAGCTCACCAATGGGAGGCCAAGAGACCCAGTACTTC
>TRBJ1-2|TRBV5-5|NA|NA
CASSLDSLMFDTF
TGTGCCAGCAGCCTAGACAGCCTAATGTTTGACACCTTC
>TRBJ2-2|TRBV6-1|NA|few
CATLMSGNTGELFF
TGTGCCACCCTGATGAGCGGGAACACCGGGGAGCTGTTTTTT
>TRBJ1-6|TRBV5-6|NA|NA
CASSGDGGYNSPLHF
TGTGCCAGCAGCGGGGACGGGGGTTATAATTCACCCCTCCACTTT
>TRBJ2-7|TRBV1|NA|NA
CTSSQTSEPSYEQYF
TGCACCAGCAGCCAAACCAGCGAGCCCTCCTACGAGCAGTACTTC
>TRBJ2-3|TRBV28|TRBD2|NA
CASSLASGGARTQYF
TGTGCCAGCAGTCTGGCTAGCGGGGGGGCACGAACGCAGTATTTT
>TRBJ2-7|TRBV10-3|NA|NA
CAISEAASSSEQYF
TGTGCCATCAGTGAGGCTGCTAGCTCCAGCGAGCAGTACTTC
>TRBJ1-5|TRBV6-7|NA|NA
CASSSGEGNNQPQHF
TGTGCCAGCAGTTCAGGGGAAGGTAACAATCAGCCCCAGCATTTT
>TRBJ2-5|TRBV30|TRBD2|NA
CAWSVGSGGQETQYF
TGTGCCTGGAGTGTGGGTAGCGGGGGACAAGAGACCCAGTACTTC
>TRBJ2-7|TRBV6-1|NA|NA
CASSGLGLSSYEQYF
TGTGCCAGCAGTGGGTTGGGACTCTCTAGCTACGAGCAGTACTTC
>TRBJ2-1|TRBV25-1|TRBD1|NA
CASSEIPGQGNNEQFF
TGTGCCAGCAGTGAAATTCCGGGACAGGGGAACAATGAGCAGTTCTTC
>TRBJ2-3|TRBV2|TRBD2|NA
CASSPGLAVADTQYF
TGTGCCAGCAGTCCGGGACTAGCGGTTGCAGATACGCAGTATTTT
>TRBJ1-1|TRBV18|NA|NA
CASSPGRSTEAFF
TGTGCCAGCTCACCAGGTAGGAGCACTGAAGCTTTCTTT
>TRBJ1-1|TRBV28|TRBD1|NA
CASSLFLTGSRAEAFF
TGTGCCAGCAGTTTATTTTTGACAGGGAGTCGGGCTGAAGCTTTCTTT
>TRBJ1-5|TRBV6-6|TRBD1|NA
CASRRTGQNQPQHF
TGTGCCAGCAGGCGGACAGGGCAAAATCAGCCCCAGCATTTT
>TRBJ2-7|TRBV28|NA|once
CASSSPRRGSYEQYF
TGTGCCAGCAGTTCCCCCCGAAGGGGATCCTACGAGCAGTACTTC
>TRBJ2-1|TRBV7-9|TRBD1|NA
CASSRTPTGANEQFF
TGTGCCAGCAGCAGAACGCCGACAGGGGCGAATGAGCAGTTCTTC
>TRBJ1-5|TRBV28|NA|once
CASSPRQRRPQPQHF
TGTGCCAGCAGTCCCCGACAGCGTCGTCCTCAGCCCCAGCATTTT
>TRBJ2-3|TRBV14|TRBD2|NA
CASSQDLGLAGGTQYF
TGTGCCAGCAGCCAAGATCTTGGACTAGCGGGAGGTACGCAGTATTTT
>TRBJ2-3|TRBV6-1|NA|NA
CASVAATDTQYF
TGTGCCAGCGTGGCTGCCACAGATACGCAGTATTTT
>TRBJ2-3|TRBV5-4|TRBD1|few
CASSRLGTGDTDTQYF
TGTGCCAGCAGCCGTCTCGGGACAGGAGACACAGATACGCAGTATTTT
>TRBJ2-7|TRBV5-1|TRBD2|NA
CASSQGGEGLYEQYF
TGCGCCAGCAGCCAAGGCGGGGAGGGACTCTACGAGCAGTACTTC
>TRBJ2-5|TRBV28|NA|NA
CASSLSGFGQETQYF
TGTGCCAGCAGTTTATCGGGGTTTGGCCAAGAGACCCAGTACTTC
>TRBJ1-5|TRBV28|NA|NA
CASSLQGWRMGNQPQHF
TGTGCCAGCAGTTTACAGGGGTGGCGGATGGGCAATCAGCCCCAGCATTTT
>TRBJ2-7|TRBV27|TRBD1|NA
CASSLTTGGIYEQYF
TGTGCCAGCAGTTTGACGACAGGGGGCATCTACGAGCAGTACTTC
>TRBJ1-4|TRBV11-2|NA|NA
CASSLVQEKLFF
TGTGCCAGCAGCTTAGTACAGGAAAAACTGTTTTTT
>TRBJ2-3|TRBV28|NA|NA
CASSSGDTDTQYF
TGTGCCAGCAGTTCCGGGGACACAGATACGCAGTATTTT
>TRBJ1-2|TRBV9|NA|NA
CASSPRAQRDYGYTF
TGTGCCAGCAGCCCTAGGGCACAGAGGGACTATGGCTACACCTTC
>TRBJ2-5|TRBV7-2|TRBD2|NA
CASSPSPGEGWTQYF
TGTGCCAGCAGCCCTTCCCCGGGGGAGGGTTGGACCCAGTACTTC
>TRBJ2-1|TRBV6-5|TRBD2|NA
CASSYAGGSVSEQFF
TGTGCCAGCAGTTACGCCGGGGGGAGTGTAAGTGAGCAGTTCTTC
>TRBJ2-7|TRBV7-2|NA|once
CASSLVRGAEQYF
TGTGCCAGCAGCTTAGTTCGTGGGGCCGAGCAGTACTTC
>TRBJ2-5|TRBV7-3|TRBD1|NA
CASSWTGGQTQYF
TGTGCCAGCAGCTGGACAGGGGGTCAGACCCAGTACTTC
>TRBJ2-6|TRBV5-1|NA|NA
CASSWDYREKANVLTF
TGCGCCAGCAGCTGGGACTACAGGGAAAAGGCCAACGTCCTGACTTTC
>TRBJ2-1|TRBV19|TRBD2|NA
CASSTTSGRRNEQFF
TGTGCCAGTAGTACCACTAGCGGGAGGCGCAATGAGCAGTTCTTC
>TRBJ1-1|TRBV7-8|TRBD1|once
CASNFRGRNTEAFF
TGTGCCAGCAACTTCAGGGGGCGGAACACTGAAGCTTTCTTT
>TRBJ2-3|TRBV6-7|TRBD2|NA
CATTIGRTSGRTSTDTQYF
TGTGCCACCACCATAGGGCGGACTAGCGGGAGGACTAGCACAGATACGCAGTATTTT
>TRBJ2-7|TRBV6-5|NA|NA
CASSPTGRNEQYF
TGTGCCAGCAGTCCAACAGGCCGGAATGAGCAGTACTTC
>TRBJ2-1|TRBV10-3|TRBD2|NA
CAISETSGNYNEQFF
TGTGCCATCAGTGAGACTAGCGGCAACTACAATGAGCAGTTCTTC
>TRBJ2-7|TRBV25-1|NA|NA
CASRTGYEQYF
TGTGCCAGCAGGACGGGTTACGAGCAGTACTTC
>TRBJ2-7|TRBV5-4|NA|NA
CASSPADSYEQYF
TGTGCCAGCAGCCCGGCGGATTCCTACGAGCAGTACTTC
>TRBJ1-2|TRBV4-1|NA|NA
CASSQRQINYGYTF
TGCGCCAGCAGCCAAAGACAGATTAACTATGGCTACACCTTC